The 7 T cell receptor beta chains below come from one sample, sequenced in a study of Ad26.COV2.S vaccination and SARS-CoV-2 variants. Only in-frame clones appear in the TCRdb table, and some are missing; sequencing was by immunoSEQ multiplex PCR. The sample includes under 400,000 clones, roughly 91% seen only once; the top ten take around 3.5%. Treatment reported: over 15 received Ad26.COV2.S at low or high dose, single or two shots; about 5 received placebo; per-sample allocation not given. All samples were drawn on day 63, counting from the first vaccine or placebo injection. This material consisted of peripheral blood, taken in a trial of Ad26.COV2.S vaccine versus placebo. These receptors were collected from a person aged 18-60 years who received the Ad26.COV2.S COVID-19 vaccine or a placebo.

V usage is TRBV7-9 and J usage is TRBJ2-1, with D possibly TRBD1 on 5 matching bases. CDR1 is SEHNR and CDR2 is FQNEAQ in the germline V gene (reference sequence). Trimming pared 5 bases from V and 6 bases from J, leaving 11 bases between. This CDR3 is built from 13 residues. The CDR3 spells CASSPDRINEQFF. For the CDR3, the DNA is TGTGCCAGCAGCCCCGACAGAATCAATGAGCAGTTCTTC.

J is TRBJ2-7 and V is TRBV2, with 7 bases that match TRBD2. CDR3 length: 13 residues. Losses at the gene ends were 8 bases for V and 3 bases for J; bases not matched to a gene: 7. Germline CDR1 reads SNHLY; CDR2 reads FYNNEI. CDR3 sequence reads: CASGGGVLYEQYF. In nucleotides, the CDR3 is TGTGCCAGCGGCGGGGGAGTCCTCTACGAGCAGTACTTC.

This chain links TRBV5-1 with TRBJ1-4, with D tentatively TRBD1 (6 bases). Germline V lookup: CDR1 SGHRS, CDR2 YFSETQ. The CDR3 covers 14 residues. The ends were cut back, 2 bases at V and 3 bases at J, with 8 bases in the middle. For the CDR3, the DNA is TGCGCCAGCAGCTTCAGGGGACCTAATGAAAAACTGTTTTTT. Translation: CASSFRGPNEKLFF.

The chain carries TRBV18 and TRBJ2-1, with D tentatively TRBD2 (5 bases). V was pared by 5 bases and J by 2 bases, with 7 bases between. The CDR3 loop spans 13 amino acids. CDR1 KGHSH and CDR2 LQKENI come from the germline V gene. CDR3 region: CASSVAPYNEQFF. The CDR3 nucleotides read TGTGCCAGCTCAGTAGCGCCCTACAATGAGCAGTTCTTC.

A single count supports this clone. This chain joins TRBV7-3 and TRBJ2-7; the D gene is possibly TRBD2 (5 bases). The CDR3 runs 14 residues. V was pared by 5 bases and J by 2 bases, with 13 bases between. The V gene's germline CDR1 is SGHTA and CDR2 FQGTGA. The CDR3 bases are TGTGCCAGCAGCCCAACATCCGGGGCCTACGAGCAGTACTTC. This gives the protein CASSPTSGAYEQYF.

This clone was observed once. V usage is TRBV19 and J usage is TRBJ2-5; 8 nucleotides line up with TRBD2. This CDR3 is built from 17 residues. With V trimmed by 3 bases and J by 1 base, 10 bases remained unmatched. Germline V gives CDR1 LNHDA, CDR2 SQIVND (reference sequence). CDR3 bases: TGTGCCAGTAGTATCCTGGAAACGGGGGGGGTCCAAGAGACCCAGTACTTC. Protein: CASSILETGGVQETQYF.

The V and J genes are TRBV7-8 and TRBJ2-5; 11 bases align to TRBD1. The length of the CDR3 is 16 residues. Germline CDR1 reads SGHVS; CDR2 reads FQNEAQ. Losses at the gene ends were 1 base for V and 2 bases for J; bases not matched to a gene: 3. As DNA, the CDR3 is TGTGCCAGCAGCTTAGTCCGGGACAGGGGGCAAGAGACCCAGTACTTC. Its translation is CASSLVRDRGQETQYF.